Each of the 31 T cell receptor beta chains below was sequenced from the same sample in a study of T-cell memory formation after mild COVID-19. TCRdb passed the 5' RACE reads through MiXCR, listing each CDR3 protein once. The repertoire holds fewer than 350,000 distinct CDR3 sequences, with roughly 8.2% as singletons. The sample taken for sequencing was PBMCs or a T cell subset sorted from them (not recorded which). The receptor source for this set is a man in his late teens or twenties who had mild COVID-19 (a few samples of this study predate the infection). Cell type and time point are not known.

This clonotype was counted at least ten times. This chain connects TRBV11-2 to TRBJ2-5; 7 bases map to TRBD1. Germline V gives CDR1 SGHAT, CDR2 FQNNGV. V was pared by 4 bases and J by 1 base, with 3 bases of the junction left unmatched. The CDR3 length is 14 residues. CDR3 sequence reads: CASSSWDSQETQYF. The CDR3 DNA reads TGTGCCAGCAGCTCTTGGGACAGCCAAGAGACCCAGTACTTC.

This sequence joins TRBV11-2 and TRBJ1-2, with D unresolved. This CDR3 spans 13 amino acids. Trimming pared 6 bases from V and 2 bases from J, leaving 10 bases between. The germline V gene has CDR1 SGHAT and CDR2 FQNNGV. The CDR3 DNA follows: TGTGCCAGCAGATCCGCCCGGAACTATGGCTACACCTTC. Translation gives CASRSARNYGYTF.

This clonotype was seen a few times. The gene calls are TRBV15 and TRBJ2-7; no reliable D call. In germline, CDR1 is LNHNV, CDR2 YYDKDF (reference sequence). The CDR3 consists of 14 residues. Deletions cut 3 bases from V and 2 bases from J, with 11 bases between. CDR3 DNA: TGTGCCACCAGCAGGGGTAGAGATACCTACGAGCAGTACTTC. Its protein is CATSRGRDTYEQYF.

This clonotype was detected ten times or more. The chain joins TRBV7-2 to TRBJ2-5; 8 positions match TRBD1. V lost 5 bases and J lost 3; bases outside the gene matches: 5. The CDR3 has 14 amino acids. Germline CDR1 and CDR2: SGHTA and FQGNSA. Written as DNA, the CDR3 is TGTGCCAGCAGCGCCGGGGACAGGAAAGAGACCCAGTACTTC. Translated: CASSAGDRKETQYF. Together with reference TRBV7-2 and TRBJ2-5, the CDR3 gives the full variable domain: GAGVSQSPSNKVTEKGKDVELRCDPISGHTALYWYRQSLGQGLEFLIYFQGNSAPDKSGLPSDRFSAERTGGSVSTLTIQRTQQEDSAVYLCASSAGDRKETQYFGPGTRLLVL.

The table lists this clonotype with a few counts. The chain carries TRBV21-1 and TRBJ2-7; the DNA was not used to check the table's D call, TRBD2. TRBV21-1 counts as a pseudogene. CDR3 length: 14 amino acids. CDR3 loop: CASDQRAPDYEQYV. The CDR3 nucleotides are TGTGCCAGCGACCAACGGGCCCCGGACTACGAGCAGTACGTC.

V usage is TRBV18 and J usage is TRBJ2-5; D might be TRBD1 or TRBD2, each matching 5 bases. V dropped 3 bases and J dropped 2 bases, with 10 bases sitting between them. Germline CDR1 KGHSH, CDR2 LQKENI. The CDR3 consists of 14 residues. The CDR3 region has the DNA TGTGCCAGCTCACCGACGGGACCACAAGAGACCCAGTACTTC. It specifies CASSPTGPQETQYF.

The V call is TRBV18, the J call TRBJ2-1; 8 bases match TRBD1. With V trimmed by 0 bases and J by 16 bases, 11 bases remained unmatched. Germline V gene data show CDR1 as KGHSH and CDR2 as LQKENI. CDR3 length: 14 residues. The CDR3 DNA sequence: TGTGCCAGCTCACCACCGACCTCAGGGGGCTTTACTTTCTTC. Translation: CASSPPTSGGFTFF.

V usage is TRBV5-4 and J usage is TRBJ2-1; 7 nucleotides align to TRBD2. Unmatched junction bases numbered 2, after V lost 3 bases and J lost 8 bases. The germline V gene encodes CDR1 SGHNT and CDR2 YYREEE (reference sequence). The CDR3 spans 12 residues. CDR3 nucleotide sequence: TGTGCCAGCAGCTGGGGGGGTGATGAGCAGTTCTTC. It codes for CASSWGGDEQFF.

This clonotype has just a few counts. CDR3 in amino acids: CASSLPQFTDTQYF. The CDR3 DNA follows: TGTGCCAGCAGCTTGCCCCAGTTCACAGATACGCAGTATTTT. The chain is built from TRBV7-2 and TRBJ2-3; D call uncertain. The germline gives CDR1 SGHTA, CDR2 FQGNSA. With 3 bases removed from V and 2 bases from J, the gap between germline ends came to 9 bases. The CDR3 sequence is 14 residues long.

This clonotype appeared a few times. This chain links TRBV10-3 with TRBJ2-7; TRBD1 matches 7 bases. This CDR3 is 13 amino acids long. V shed 4 bases and J 4 bases; nucleotides not matched to a gene: 4. Germline assignment: CDR1 ENHRY and CDR2 SYGVKD. The CDR3 loop reads CAISARDSYEQYV. The DNA for the CDR3 is TGTGCCATCAGTGCACGGGACAGTTACGAGCAGTACGTC.

This clonotype was detected many times. This chain joins TRBV6-5 and TRBJ1-1, with D maybe TRBD1 (5 bases). The V end lost 7 bases, the J end lost 1 base, and 13 bases lay between the germline ends. CDR3 length: 14 residues. CDR1 is MNHEY and CDR2 is SVGAGI in the germline V gene. CDR3 sequence (DNA): TGTGCCAGCAACACCGGGGGGTCGAACACTGAAGCTTTCTTT. It yields the protein CASNTGGSNTEAFF.

This chain joins TRBV7-3 and TRBJ2-3, with 11 bases matching TRBD2. The CDR3 is made up of 16 amino acids. The junction had 3 bases not matched to a gene; V was cut back by 3 bases and J by 1 base. CDR1 and CDR2 (germline): SGHTA, FQGTGA. The CDR3 coding sequence is TGTGCCAGCAGCTTGCGGGGACTAGCGGGCACAGATACGCAGTATTTT. It encodes CASSLRGLAGTDTQYF. Full variable domain (remainder filled in from reference TRBV7-3 and TRBJ2-3): GAGVSQTPSNKVTEKGKYVELRCDPISGHTALYWYRQSLGQGPEFLIYFQGTGAADDSGLPNDRFFAVRPEGSVSTLKIQRTERGDSAVYLCASSLRGLAGTDTQYFGPGTRLTVL.

This clonotype appeared many times. The chain carries TRBV20-1 and TRBJ2-2; D gene ambiguous. The CDR3 runs to 13 residues. The V and J ends lost 2 bases and 5 bases respectively, with 9 bases between them. Germline assignment: CDR1 DFQATT and CDR2 SNEGSKA (reference sequence). CDR3 in DNA: TGCAGTGCTAGATACAGTGAGACCGGGGAGCTGTTTTTT. This codes for CSARYSETGELFF.

The J gene is TRBJ1-2, the V gene TRBV24-1; TRBD1 is a possible D gene (5 bases). The V gene lost 9 bases and the J gene lost 7 bases, with 14 bases spanning the gap. Germline V CDR1 and CDR2: KGHDR, SFDVKD. There are 12 residues in the CDR3. CDR3 in amino acids: CATGGEQFGYTF. Written as DNA, the CDR3 is TGTGCCACCGGGGGAGAACAATTTGGCTACACCTTC.

The chain combines TRBV27 with TRBJ2-3, with D possibly matching TRBD2 (6 bases). The CDR3 runs to 17 residues. CDR1 is MNHEY, CDR2 SMNVEV, per germline (reference sequence). V was cut by 6 bases and J by 0 bases, with 19 bases left in between. The CDR3 bases are TGTGCCAGCAGCCCACTGTGGAGGGCTAGAAGCACAGATACGCAGTATTTT. This codes for CASSPLWRARSTDTQYF.

This clonotype was detected many times. V gene TRBV7-3 combines with J gene TRBJ1-1; D is uncertain. The V gene's germline CDR1 is SGHTA and CDR2 FQGTGA. V was cut by 3 bases and J by 1 base, with 6 bases left in between. This CDR3 is 13 amino acids long. CDR3 DNA sequence: TGTGCCAGCAGCTTTTCCCAGAACACTGAAGCTTTCTTT. Amino acid sequence: CASSFSQNTEAFF. Looking up the rest from reference TRBV7-3 and TRBJ1-1 gives the full variable domain: GAGVSQTPSNKVTEKGKYVELRCDPISGHTALYWYRQSLGQGPEFLIYFQGTGAADDSGLPNDRFFAVRPEGSVSTLKIQRTERGDSAVYLCASSFSQNTEAFFGQGTRLTVV.

This chain connects TRBV5-1 to TRBJ2-5, with 10 bases that match TRBD2. Germline V gene sequence: CDR1 SGHRS, CDR2 YFSETQ. The ends lost 4 bases at V and 9 bases at J; junction bases unmatched: 12. The length of the CDR3 is 15 residues. Here the CDR3 reads CASSPIGLAVEAQYF. The CDR3 DNA reads TGCGCCAGCAGCCCAATTGGACTAGCGGTGGAGGCCCAGTACTTC.

This clonotype was seen only a few times. The J gene is TRBJ2-5, the V gene TRBV20-1; D not resolved. From germline, CDR1 is DFQATT and CDR2 SNEGSKA (reference sequence). The CDR3 length is 13 residues. Trimming removed 0 bases from V and 5 bases from J, with 10 bases in between. The CDR3 bases are TGCAGTGCTAGAGATGGCAGGATCGAGACCCAGTACTTC. It yields the protein CSARDGRIETQYF.

This clonotype was observed a handful of times. The V gene is TRBV5-1, the J gene TRBJ2-7; 8 bases line up with TRBD1. J gave up 3 bases and V 4 bases, and 6 bases lay outside the gene matches. The CDR3 sequence is 14 residues long. The V gene's germline CDR1 is SGHRS and CDR2 YFSETQ. CDR3 nucleotides: TGCGCCAGCAGCCCCGGACAGGGCCTCTACGAGCAGTACGTC. The encoded protein is CASSPGQGLYEQYV.

This chain uses TRBV5-6 with TRBJ2-1; TRBD2 is a possible D gene (5 bases). Germline V lookup: CDR1 SGHDT, CDR2 YYEEEE. CDR3 length: 14 amino acids. Trimming stripped 0 bases from V and 4 bases from J, with 8 bases between. The CDR3 region is CASSLGRVYNEQFF. CDR3 in DNA: TGTGCCAGCAGCTTGGGGCGGGTTTACAATGAGCAGTTCTTC. The full variable domain, its missing parts supplied by reference TRBV5-6 and TRBJ2-1, is DAGVTQSPTHLIKTRGQQVTLRCSPKSGHDTVSWYQQALGQGPQFIFQYYEEEERQRGNFPDRFSGHQFPNYSSELNVNALLLGDSALYLCASSLGRVYNEQFFGPGTRLTVL.

This clonotype came up a few times. V usage is TRBV14 and J usage is TRBJ1-1; the D is unclear. The CDR3 is made up of 13 amino acids. The germline V and J ends were trimmed by 1 base and 4 bases, with 7 bases remaining between them. Germline V gene data show CDR1 as SGHDN and CDR2 as FVKESK. The DNA for the CDR3 is TGTGCCAGCAGCCAAGTTAGCGGCACTGAAGCTTTCTTT. Translating gives CASSQVSGTEAFF.

The rearrangement links TRBV12-3 or TRBV12-4 to TRBJ1-2; D gene uncertain. Trimming took 5 bases from V and 8 from J, leaving 15 bases between them. This CDR3 comprises 13 residues. CDR3 loop: CASSALGPSGYTF. The CDR3, as DNA: TGTGCCAGCAGTGCTCTCGGCCCGTCGGGCTACACCTTC.

This rearrangement joins TRBV6-2 or TRBV6-3 to TRBJ1-2; D unclear. The CDR3 extends over 11 amino acids. The V gene lost 6 bases and the J gene lost 8 bases, with 10 bases spanning the gap. CDR1 and CDR2 from the germline V gene are MNHEY and SVGEGT. The CDR3 region is CASSGLLGYTF. DNA of the CDR3: TGTGCCAGCAGCGGCCTCTTGGGCTACACCTTC.

This sequence joins TRBV24-1 and TRBJ1-1; maybe TRBD1 (5 bases). This CDR3 contains 15 residues. The germline gives CDR1 KGHDR, CDR2 SFDVKD. Between the trimmed V and J ends, which lost 4 bases and 4 bases, there was a span of 15 bases. CDR3 bases: TGTGCCACCAGTGACCCCGGGGGTTCCGGCACTGAAGCTTTCTTT. Amino acid sequence: CATSDPGGSGTEAFF.

This clonotype turned up a few times. This chain uses TRBV20-1 with TRBJ2-1, with 9 bases lining up with TRBD2. This CDR3 has 14 residues. Germline assignment: CDR1 DFQATT and CDR2 SNEGSKA (reference sequence). Germline trimming cut 6 bases from V and 8 bases from J; bases unmatched to any gene: 11. DNA of the CDR3: TGCAGTGCGGTGAAGCGGGGGGTGGACGATGAGCAGTTCTTC. Its protein product is CSAVKRGVDDEQFF.

The genes are TRBV9 and TRBJ1-1; D is possibly TRBD1 (5 bases). CDR3 length: 13 amino acids. From germline, CDR1 is SGDLS and CDR2 YYNGEE. With 3 bases removed from V and 7 bases from J, the gap between germline ends came to 13 bases. The CDR3 reads CASSESGGDEAFF. In DNA form, the CDR3 reads TGTGCCAGCAGCGAGTCGGGAGGGGATGAAGCTTTCTTT.

This clonotype was found many times. The chain carries TRBV10-3 and TRBJ2-3; TRBD1 or TRBD2 may be the D gene (6 bases each). This CDR3 has 15 amino acids. Germline V gene sequence: CDR1 ENHRY, CDR2 SYGVKD. Deletions cut 5 bases from V and 0 bases from J, with 12 bases between. The CDR3 nucleotides are TGTGCCATCAGTCACGGGGGCTCCAGCACAGATACGCAGTATTTT. The encoded protein is CAISHGGSSTDTQYF.

The chain uses TRBV7-2 and TRBJ2-5; 7 positions agree with TRBD1. Per germline, CDR1 SGHTA and CDR2 FQGNSA. Germline trimming cut 0 bases from V and 6 bases from J; bases unmatched to any gene: 4. The CDR3 is made up of 14 amino acids. CDR3 loop: CASSLATGQQTQYF. DNA for the CDR3: TGTGCCAGCAGCTTAGCGACAGGGCAACAGACCCAGTACTTC.

This clonotype was recorded many times. The chain links TRBV6-6 to TRBJ1-1; maybe TRBD1 (5 bases). This CDR3 spans 16 amino acids. Germline V gene sequence: CDR1 MNHNY, CDR2 SVGAGI (reference sequence). V was trimmed by 2 bases and J by 5 bases, leaving 18 bases between them. The CDR3 region has the DNA TGTGCCAGCAGTTACGGGGGGGGATCCGAGAGAACTGAAGCTTTCTTT. Protein sequence: CASSYGGGSERTEAFF.

This clonotype was recorded a few times. This rearrangement joins TRBV6-5 to TRBJ2-1, with a tentative D call TRBD2 (6 bases). The CDR3 spans 17 residues. CDR1 and CDR2 from the germline V gene are MNHEY and SVGAGI. V lost 6 bases and J 5 bases, leaving 23 bases between the germline ends. The CDR3 loop reads CASREISASDLHNEQFF. The CDR3 DNA sequence: TGTGCCAGCAGAGAAATCTCAGCTAGCGATCTGCACAATGAGCAGTTCTTC.

The V call is TRBV7-2, the J call TRBJ1-5; 7 bases fit TRBD1. Germline V gives CDR1 SGHTA, CDR2 FQGNSA. The V segment lost 6 bases and the J segment 7 bases; nucleotides outside the gene matches: 6. The CDR3 covers 13 residues. The CDR3 nucleotides are TGTGCCAGCAGTCCAGGGGGGAGCCAGCCCCAGCATTTT. It is translated as CASSPGGSQPQHF.